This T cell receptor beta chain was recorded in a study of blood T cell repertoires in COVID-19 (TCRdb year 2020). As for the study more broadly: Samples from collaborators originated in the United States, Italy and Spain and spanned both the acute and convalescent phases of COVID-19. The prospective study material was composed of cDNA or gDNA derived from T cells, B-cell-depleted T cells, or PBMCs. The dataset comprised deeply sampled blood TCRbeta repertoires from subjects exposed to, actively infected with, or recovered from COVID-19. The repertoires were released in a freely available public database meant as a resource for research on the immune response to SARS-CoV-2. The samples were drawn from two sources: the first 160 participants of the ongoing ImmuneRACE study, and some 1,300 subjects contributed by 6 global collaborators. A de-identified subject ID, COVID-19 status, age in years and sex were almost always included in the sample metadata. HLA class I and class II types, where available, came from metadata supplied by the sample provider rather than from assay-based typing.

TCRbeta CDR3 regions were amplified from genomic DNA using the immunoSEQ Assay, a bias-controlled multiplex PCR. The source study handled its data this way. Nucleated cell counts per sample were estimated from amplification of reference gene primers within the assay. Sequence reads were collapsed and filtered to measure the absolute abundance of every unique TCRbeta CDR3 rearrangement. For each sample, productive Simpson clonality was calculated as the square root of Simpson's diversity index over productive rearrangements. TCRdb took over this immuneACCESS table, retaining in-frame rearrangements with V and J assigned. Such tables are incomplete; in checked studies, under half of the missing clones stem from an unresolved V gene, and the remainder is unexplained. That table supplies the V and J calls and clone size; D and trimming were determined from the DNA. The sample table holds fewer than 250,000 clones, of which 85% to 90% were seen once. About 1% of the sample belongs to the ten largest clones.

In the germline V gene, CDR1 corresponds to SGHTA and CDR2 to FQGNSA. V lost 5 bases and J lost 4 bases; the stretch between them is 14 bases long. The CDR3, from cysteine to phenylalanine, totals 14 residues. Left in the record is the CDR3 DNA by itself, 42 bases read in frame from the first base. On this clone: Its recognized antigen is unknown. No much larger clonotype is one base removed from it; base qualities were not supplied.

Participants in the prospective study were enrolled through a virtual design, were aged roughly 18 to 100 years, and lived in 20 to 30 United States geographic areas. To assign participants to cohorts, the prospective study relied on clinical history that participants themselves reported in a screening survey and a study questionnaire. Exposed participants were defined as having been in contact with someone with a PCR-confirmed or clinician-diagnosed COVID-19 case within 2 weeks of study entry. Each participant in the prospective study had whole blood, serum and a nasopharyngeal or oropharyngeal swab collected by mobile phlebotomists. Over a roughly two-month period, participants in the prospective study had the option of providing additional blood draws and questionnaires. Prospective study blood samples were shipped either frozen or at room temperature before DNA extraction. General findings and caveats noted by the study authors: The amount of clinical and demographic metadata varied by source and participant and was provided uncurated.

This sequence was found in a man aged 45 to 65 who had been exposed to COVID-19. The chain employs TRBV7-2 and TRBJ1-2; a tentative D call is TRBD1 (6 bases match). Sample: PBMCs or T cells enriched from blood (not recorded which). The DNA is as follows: TGTGCCAGCAGCCTAAAGGGGGTCGTCTATGGCTACACCTTC. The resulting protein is CASSLKGVVYGYTF.